One sample yielded the 3 T cell receptor beta chains listed below, sequenced in a study of cytomegalovirus exposure and HLA in healthy donors. The PCR had 60 Vbeta and 13 Jbeta primers. Some clones are missing from TCRdb's copy, which holds only in-frame ones; the method was immunoSEQ multiplex PCR. The sample includes around 110,000 clones, 80% to 85% of them seen just once. Sequenced material: PBMCs. The source is a man younger than 45 in good health and CMV-seronegative.

The V gene is TRBV18, the J gene TRBJ1-3, with 7 bases lining up with TRBD1. V dropped 2 bases and J dropped 2; count of bases not matched to a gene: 3. The CDR3 has 15 residues. Germline V gene data show CDR1 as KGHSH and CDR2 as LQKENI. The CDR3 here is CASSPITGAGNTIYF. In nucleotides, the CDR3 is TGTGCCAGCTCACCAATTACAGGGGCTGGAAACACCATATATTTT.

The V and J genes are TRBV6-5 and TRBJ1-2; TRBD1 matches 10 bases. The CDR3 contains 14 residues. V was clipped by 0 bases and J by 5 bases; unmatched bases: 0. The germline V gene encodes CDR1 MNHEY and CDR2 SVGAGI. CDR3 loop: CASSYSDRGYGYTF. The CDR3 DNA sequence: TGTGCCAGCAGTTACTCGGACAGGGGGTATGGCTACACCTTC.

The V gene is TRBV6-1, the J gene TRBJ1-5; TRBD1 matches 9 bases. Germline-derived CDR1 and CDR2 are MNHNS and SASEGT. The CDR3 is made up of 15 amino acids. The V segment lost 7 bases and the J segment 2 bases; nucleotides outside the gene matches: 6. Here the CDR3 reads CASNPTGGGNQPQHF. The CDR3 region has the DNA TGTGCCAGCAACCCTACAGGGGGCGGCAATCAGCCCCAGCATTTT.